These 2 T cell receptor beta chains share one sample of origin, sequenced in a study of control samples from healthy donors and cancer patients. Repertoires were generated with immunoSEQ multiplex PCR, while TCRdb's copy carries only in-frame clones and drops some. The sample holds around 90,000 clones, more than 70% seen once. Source material: blood. The receptor set was obtained from a woman aged 40 to 50 in good health.

The chain recombines TRBV5-5 with TRBJ2-2; D remains unclear. CDR3 length equals 14 residues. Between the trimmed V and J ends, which lost 0 bases and 6 bases, there was a span of 9 bases. Germline values: CDR1 SGHKS, CDR2 YYEKEE (reference sequence). CDR3: CASSLGALPGELFF. In DNA, the CDR3 is TGTGCCAGCAGCTTGGGGGCCCTGCCCGGGGAGCTGTTTTTT.

The chain has TRBV5-1 and TRBJ2-3, with D possibly being TRBD1 (5 bases). Germline assignment: CDR1 SGHRS and CDR2 YFSETQ. The CDR3 sequence is 14 residues long. V was trimmed by 4 bases and J by 4 bases, leaving 13 bases between them. Here the CDR3 DNA reads TGCGCCAGCAGCCCCTACAGGAATCCAGATACGCAGTATTTT. It codes for CASSPYRNPDTQYF.